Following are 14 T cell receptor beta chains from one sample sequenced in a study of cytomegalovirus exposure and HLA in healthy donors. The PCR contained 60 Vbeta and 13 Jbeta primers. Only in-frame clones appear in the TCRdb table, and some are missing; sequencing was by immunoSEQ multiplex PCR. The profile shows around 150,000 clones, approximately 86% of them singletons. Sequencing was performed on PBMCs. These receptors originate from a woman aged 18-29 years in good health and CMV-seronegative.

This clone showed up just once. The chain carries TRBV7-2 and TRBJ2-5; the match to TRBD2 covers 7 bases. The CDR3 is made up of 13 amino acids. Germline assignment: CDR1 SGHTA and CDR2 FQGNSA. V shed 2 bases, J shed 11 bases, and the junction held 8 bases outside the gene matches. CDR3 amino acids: CASSLSGAGEQYF. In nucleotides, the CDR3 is TGTGCCAGCAGCTTAAGCGGCGCGGGGGAGCAGTACTTC.

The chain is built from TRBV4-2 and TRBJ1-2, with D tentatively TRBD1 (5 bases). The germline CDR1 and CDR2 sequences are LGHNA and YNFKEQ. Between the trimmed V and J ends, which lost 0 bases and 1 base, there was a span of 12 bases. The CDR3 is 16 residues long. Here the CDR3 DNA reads TGTGCCAGCAGCCAAGATGCCGGGGGTAATAACTATGGCTACACCTTC. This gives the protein CASSQDAGGNNYGYTF.

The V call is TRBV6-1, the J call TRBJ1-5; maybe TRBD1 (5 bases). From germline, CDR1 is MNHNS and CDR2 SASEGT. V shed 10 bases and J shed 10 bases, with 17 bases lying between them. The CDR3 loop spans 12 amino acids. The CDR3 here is CATNRILQPQHF. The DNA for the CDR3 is TGTGCCACCAACAGGATTTTACAACCCCAGCATTTT.

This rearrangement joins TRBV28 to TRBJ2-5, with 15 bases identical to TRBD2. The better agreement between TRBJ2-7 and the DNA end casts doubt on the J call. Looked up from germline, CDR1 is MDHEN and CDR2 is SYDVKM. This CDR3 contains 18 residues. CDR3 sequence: CASSPGTSGRHPYYEQYF. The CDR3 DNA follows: TGTGCCAGCAGTCCCGGGACTAGCGGGAGGCACCCTTACTACGAGCAGTACTTC.

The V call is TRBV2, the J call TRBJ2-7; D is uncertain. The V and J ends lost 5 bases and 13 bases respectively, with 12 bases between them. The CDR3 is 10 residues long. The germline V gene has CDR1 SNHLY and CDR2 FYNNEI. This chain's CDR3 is CASSSVSAYF. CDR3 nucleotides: TGTGCCAGCAGTTCCGTGAGTGCTTACTTC. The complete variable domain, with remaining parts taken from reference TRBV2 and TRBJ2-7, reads EPEVTQTPSHQVTQMGQEVILRCVPISNHLYFYWYRQILGQKVEFLVSFYNNEISEKSEIFDDQFSVERPDGSNFTLKIRSTKLEDSAMYFCASSSVSAYFGPGTRLTVT.

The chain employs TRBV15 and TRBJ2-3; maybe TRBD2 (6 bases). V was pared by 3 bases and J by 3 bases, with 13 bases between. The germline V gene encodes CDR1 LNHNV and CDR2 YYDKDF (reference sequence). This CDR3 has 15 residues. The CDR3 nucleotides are TGTGCCACCAGCAGGGAGGGCGGGTTAACAGATACGCAGTATTTT. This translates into CATSREGGLTDTQYF. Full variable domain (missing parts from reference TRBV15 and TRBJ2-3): DAMVIQNPRYQVTQFGKPVTLSCSQTLNHNVMYWYQQKSSQAPKLLFHYYDKDFNNEADTPDNFQSRRPNTSFCFLDIRSPGLGDTAMYLCATSREGGLTDTQYFGPGTRLTVL.

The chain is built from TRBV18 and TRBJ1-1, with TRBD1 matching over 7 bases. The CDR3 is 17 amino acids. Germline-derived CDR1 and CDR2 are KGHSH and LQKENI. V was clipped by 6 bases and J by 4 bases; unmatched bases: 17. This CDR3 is CASSPTGTWAGGTEAFF. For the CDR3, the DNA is TGTGCCAGCTCCCCAACCGGGACCTGGGCAGGGGGCACTGAAGCTTTCTTT.

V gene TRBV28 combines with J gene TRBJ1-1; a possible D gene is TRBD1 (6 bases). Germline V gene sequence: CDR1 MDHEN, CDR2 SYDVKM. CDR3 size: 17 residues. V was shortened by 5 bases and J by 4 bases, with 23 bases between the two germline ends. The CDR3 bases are TGTGCCAGCAGTCCTTCTTCCCCCACAGGGCGAGCCACTGAAGCTTTCTTT. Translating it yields CASSPSSPTGRATEAFF.

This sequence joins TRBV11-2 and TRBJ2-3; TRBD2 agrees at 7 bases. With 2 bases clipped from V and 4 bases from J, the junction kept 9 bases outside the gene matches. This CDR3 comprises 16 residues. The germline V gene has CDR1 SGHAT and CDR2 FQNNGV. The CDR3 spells CASSLNAGVPPDTQYF. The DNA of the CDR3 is TGTGCCAGCAGCTTAAATGCGGGAGTACCCCCAGATACGCAGTATTTT.

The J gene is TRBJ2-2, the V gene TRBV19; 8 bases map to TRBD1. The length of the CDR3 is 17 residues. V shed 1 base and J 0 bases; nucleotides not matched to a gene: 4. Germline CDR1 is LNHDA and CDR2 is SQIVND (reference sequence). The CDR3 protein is CASSIGRGLPNTGELFF. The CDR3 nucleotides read TGTGCCAGTAGTATAGGCAGGGGGCTTCCGAACACCGGGGAGCTGTTTTTT.

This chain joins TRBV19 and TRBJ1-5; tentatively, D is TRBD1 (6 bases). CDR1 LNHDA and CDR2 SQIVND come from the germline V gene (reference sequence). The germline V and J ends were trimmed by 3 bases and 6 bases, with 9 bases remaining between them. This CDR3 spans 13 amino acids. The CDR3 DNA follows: TGTGCCAGTAGTATTCCAGGGGCTCAGCCCCAGCATTTT. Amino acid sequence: CASSIPGAQPQHF. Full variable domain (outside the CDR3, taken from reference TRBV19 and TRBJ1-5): DGGITQSPKYLFRKEGQNVTLSCEQNLNHDAMYWYRQDPGQGLRLIYYSQIVNDFQKGDIAEGYSVSREKKESFPLTVTSAQKNPTAFYLCASSIPGAQPQHFGDGTRLSIL.

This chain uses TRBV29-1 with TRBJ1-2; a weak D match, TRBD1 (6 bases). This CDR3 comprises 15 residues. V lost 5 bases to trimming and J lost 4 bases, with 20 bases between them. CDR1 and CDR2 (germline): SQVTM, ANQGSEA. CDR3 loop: CSVFSTGLESYGYTF. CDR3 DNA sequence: TGCAGCGTTTTTTCCACAGGGTTGGAATCCTATGGCTACACCTTC.

In DNA, the CDR3 is TGTGCCAGCGTGTTATCGGGACAGGGGTACGATGAGCAGTTCTTC. It specifies CASVLSGQGYDEQFF. The rearrangement joins TRBV2 to TRBJ2-1; TRBD1 matches 10 bases. This CDR3 has 15 amino acids. The trim removed 8 bases at V and 8 bases at J, leaving 12 bases unmatched. Germline V lookup: CDR1 SNHLY, CDR2 FYNNEI. Variable domain in full (rest from reference TRBV2 and TRBJ2-1): EPEVTQTPSHQVTQMGQEVILRCVPISNHLYFYWYRQILGQKVEFLVSFYNNEISEKSEIFDDQFSVERPDGSNFTLKIRSTKLEDSAMYFCASVLSGQGYDEQFFGPGTRLTVL.

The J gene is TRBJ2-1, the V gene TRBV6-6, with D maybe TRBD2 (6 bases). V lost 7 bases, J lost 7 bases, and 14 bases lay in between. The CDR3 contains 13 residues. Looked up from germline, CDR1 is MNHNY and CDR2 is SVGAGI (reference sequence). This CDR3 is CASKVGGSNEQFF. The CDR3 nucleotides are TGTGCCAGCAAGGTGGGAGGTAGTAATGAGCAGTTCTTC.